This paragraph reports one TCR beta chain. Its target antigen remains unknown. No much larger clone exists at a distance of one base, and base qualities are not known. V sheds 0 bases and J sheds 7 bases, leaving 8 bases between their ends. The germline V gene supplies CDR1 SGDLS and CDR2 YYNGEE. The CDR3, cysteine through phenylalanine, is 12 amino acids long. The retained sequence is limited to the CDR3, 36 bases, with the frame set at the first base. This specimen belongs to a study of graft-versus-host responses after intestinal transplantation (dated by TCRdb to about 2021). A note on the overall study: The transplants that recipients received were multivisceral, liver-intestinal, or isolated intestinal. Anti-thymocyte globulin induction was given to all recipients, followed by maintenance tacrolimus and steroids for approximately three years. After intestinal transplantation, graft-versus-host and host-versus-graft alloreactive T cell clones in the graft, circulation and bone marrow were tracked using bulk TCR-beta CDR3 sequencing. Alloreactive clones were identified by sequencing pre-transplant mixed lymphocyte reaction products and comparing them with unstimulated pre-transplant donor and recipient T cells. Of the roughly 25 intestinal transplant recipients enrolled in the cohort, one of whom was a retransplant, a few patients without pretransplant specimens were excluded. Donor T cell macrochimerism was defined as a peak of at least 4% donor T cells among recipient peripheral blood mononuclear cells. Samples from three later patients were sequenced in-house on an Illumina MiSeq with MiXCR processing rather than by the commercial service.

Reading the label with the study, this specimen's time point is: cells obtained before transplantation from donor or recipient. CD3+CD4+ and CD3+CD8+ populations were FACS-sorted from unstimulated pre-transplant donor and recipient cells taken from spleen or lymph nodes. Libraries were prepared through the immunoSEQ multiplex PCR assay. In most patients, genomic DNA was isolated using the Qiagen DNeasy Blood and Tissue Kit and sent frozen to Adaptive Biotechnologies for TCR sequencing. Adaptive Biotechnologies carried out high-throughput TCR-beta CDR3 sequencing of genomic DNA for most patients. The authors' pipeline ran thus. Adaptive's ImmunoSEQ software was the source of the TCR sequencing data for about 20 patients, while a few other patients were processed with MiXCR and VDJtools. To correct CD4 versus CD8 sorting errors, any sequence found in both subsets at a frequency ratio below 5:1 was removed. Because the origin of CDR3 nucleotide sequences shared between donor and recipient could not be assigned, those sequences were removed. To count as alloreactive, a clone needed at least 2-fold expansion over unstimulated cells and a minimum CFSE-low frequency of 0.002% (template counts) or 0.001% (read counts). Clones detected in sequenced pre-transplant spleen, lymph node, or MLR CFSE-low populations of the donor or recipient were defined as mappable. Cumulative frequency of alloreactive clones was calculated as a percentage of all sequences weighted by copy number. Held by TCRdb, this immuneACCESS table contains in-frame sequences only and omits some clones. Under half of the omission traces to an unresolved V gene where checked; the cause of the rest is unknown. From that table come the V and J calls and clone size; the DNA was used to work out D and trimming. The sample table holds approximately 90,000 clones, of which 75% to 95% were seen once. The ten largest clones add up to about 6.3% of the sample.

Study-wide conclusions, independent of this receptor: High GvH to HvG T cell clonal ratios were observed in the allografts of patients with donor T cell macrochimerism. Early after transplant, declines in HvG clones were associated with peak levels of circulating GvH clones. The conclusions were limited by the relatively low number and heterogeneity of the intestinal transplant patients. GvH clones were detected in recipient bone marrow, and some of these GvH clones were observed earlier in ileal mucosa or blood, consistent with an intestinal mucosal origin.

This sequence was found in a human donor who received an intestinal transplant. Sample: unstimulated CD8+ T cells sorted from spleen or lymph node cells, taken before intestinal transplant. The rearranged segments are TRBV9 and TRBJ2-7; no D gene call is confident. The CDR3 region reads CASSVDFGEQYF. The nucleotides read TGTGCCAGCAGCGTAGATTTTGGTGAGCAGTACTTC.